This T cell receptor (beta chain) appears in the sequencing data of a study of blood T cell repertoires in COVID-19 (TCRdb year 2020). The study in broad terms: The collaborator samples originated in the United States, Italy and Spain and spanned the acute and convalescent phases of COVID-19. Sample metadata almost always included a de-identified subject ID, COVID-19 status, age in years and sex. The repertoires were released in a freely available public database meant as a resource for research on the immune response to SARS-CoV-2. Where available, HLA class I and class II types were taken from metadata supplied by the sample provider and were not determined by assay-based typing. Deeply sampled blood TCRbeta repertoires from subjects exposed to, actively infected with, or recovered from COVID-19 were included in the dataset. The samples were drawn from two sources: the first 160 participants of the ongoing ImmuneRACE study, and over 950 subjects contributed by 6 global collaborators. The material from the prospective study consisted of cDNA or gDNA derived from T cells, B-cell-depleted T cells, or PBMCs. Broad study findings and their caveats: The quantity of clinical and demographic metadata differed by source and by participant and was supplied without curation.

Notes on this clone: It lacks a known antigen. No qualities accompany the bases; no much larger clone lies one base away.

TCRbeta CDR3 regions were amplified from genomic DNA using the immunoSEQ Assay, a bias-controlled multiplex PCR. As for the original processing: Within the assay, amplification of reference gene primers was used to estimate how many nucleated cells each sample contained. Sequence reads were collapsed and filtered to measure the absolute abundance of every unique TCRbeta CDR3 rearrangement. For each sample, productive Simpson clonality was calculated by taking the square root of Simpson's diversity index across productive rearrangements. TCRdb retrieved this table from immuneACCESS and kept in-frame rearrangements only. Not all clones are present; in checked studies, unresolved V genes account for under half, and no reason is known for the remainder. D and trimming come from the DNA, and the V and J calls and clone size come from that table. Across this sample there are around 250,000 clones, with roughly nine tenths seen only once. The ten most abundant clones make up 5.5% to 8% of the sample.

Collaborating institutions collected whole blood in K2EDTA tubes following their own protocols. For TCRbeta analysis, collaborator samples were shipped as frozen whole blood, as isolated PBMCs, or as DNA extracted from either sample type. From its cysteine to its phenylalanine, the CDR3 spans 17 amino acids. The retained sequence is limited to the CDR3, 51 bases, with the frame set at the first base. The chain links TRBV21-1 with TRBJ2-3; the table assigns TRBD1, which was not confirmed against the DNA. TRBV21-1 is annotated as a pseudogene. Sequencing was done on a sample of peripheral blood. This TCR was recovered from a man in his 60s with acute or convalescent COVID-19. The CDR3 protein: CASSTSTGKIGTDTQYF. DNA sequence: TGTGCCAGCTCAACCTCGACAGGGAAGATCGGCACAGATACGCAGTATTTT.